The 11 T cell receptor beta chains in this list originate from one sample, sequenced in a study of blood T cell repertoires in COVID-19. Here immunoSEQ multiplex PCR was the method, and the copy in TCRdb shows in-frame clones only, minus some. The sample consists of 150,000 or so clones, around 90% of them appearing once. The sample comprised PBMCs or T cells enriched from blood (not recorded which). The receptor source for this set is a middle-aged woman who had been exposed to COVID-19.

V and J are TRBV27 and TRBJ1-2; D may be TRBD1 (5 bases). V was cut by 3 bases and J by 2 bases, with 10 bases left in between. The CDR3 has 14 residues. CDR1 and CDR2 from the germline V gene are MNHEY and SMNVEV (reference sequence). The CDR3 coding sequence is TGTGCCAGCAGTTTGGCCACAGGCAACTATGGCTACACCTTC. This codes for CASSLATGNYGYTF.

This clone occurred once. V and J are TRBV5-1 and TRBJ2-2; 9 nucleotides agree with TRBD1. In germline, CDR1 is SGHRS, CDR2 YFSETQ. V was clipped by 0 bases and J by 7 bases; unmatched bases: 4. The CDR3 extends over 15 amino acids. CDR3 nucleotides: TGCGCCAGCAGCTTGGACAGGGGGCGAGGCGGGGAGCTGTTTTTT. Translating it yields CASSLDRGRGGELFF.

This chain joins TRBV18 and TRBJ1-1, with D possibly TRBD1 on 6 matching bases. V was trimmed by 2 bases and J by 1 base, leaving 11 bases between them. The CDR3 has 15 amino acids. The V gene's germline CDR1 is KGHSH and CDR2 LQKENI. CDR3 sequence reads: CASSPSPGQNTEAFF. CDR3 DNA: TGTGCCAGCTCACCATCTCCGGGACAGAACACTGAAGCTTTCTTT.

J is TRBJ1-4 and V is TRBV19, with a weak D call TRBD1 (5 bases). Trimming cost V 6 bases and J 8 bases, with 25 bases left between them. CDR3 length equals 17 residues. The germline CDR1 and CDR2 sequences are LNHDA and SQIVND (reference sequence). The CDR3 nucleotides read TGTGCCAGTAGCTCCTCCGCGGGGGGGATCTTTTACGAAAAACTGTTTTTT. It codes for CASSSSAGGIFYEKLFF.

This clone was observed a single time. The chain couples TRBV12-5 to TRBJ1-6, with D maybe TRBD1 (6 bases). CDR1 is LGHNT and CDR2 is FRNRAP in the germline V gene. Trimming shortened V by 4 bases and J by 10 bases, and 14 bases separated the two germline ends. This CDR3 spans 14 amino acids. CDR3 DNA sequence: TGTGCTAGTGGTTGGACAGTCTCGAACTCACCCCTCCACTTT. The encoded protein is CASGWTVSNSPLHF.

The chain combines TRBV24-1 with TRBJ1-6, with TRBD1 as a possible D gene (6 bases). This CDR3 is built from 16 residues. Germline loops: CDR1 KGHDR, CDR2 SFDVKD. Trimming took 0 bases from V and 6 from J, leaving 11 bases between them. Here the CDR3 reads CATSDLRKGVNSPLHF. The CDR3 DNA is TGTGCCACCAGTGATTTGCGAAAGGGGGTTAATTCACCCCTCCACTTT.

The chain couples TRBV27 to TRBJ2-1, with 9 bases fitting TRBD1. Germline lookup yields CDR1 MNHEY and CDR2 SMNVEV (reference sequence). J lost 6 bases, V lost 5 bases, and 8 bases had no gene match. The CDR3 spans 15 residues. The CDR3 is CASSTGTGYSNEQFF. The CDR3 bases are TGTGCCAGCAGTACCGGGACAGGGTACTCCAATGAGCAGTTCTTC.

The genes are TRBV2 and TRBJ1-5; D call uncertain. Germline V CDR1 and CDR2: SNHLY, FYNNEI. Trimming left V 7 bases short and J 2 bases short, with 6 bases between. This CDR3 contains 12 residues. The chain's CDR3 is CASTSGNQPQHF. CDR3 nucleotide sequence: TGTGCCAGCACTTCTGGCAATCAGCCCCAGCATTTT.

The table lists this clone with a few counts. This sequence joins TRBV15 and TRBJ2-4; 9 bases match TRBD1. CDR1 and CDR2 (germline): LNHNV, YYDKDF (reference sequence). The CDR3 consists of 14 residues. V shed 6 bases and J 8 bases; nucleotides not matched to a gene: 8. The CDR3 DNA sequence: TGTGCCACCAGTCGGGACAGGGAGGTAGACATTCAGTACTTC. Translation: CATSRDREVDIQYF.

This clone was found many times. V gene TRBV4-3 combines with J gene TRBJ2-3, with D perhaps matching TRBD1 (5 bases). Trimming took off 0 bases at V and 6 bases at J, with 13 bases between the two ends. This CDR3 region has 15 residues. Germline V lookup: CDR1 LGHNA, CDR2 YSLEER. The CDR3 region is CASSQDNARADTQYF. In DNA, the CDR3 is TGCGCCAGCAGCCAAGATAACGCCAGGGCGGATACGCAGTATTTT.

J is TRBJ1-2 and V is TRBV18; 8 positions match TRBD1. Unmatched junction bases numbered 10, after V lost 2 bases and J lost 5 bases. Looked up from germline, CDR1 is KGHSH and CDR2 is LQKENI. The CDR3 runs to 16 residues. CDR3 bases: TGTGCCAGCTCACCAGCCCCTCGGGACAGGTCGTATGGCTACACCTTC. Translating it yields CASSPAPRDRSYGYTF.